This TCR beta chain was retrieved from a study of sequential checkpoint blockade in melanoma. Turning to the study itself: Arm A got nivolumab then ipilimumab; arm B the reverse, 1:1.

Libraries were prepared by immunoSEQ multiplex PCR; TCRdb keeps only in-frame clonotypes and omits some of them. This sample has 25,000 to 30,000 clones, with 83% found just once. Specified treatment: randomized to nivolumab then ipilimumab (arm A) or the reverse (arm B). Sorted cells were live CD3+CD8+, lacking CD19 and CD56, from PBMCs. The receptor was derived from a human donor with melanoma. The sequencing here drew on CD8+ T cells sorted from blood (inferred from file names), taken from a patient given nivolumab and ipilimumab in sequence.

This CDR3 reads CASSEDFWEGTEAFF. The CDR3 DNA follows: TGTGCCAGCAGTGAGGACTTCTGGGAGGGCACTGAAGCTTTCTTT. The chain joins TRBV6-4 to TRBJ1-1; no clear D. The CDR3 covers 15 residues. Trimming left V 3 bases short and J 4 bases short, with 15 bases between. Per germline, CDR1 MRHNA and CDR2 SNTAGT.